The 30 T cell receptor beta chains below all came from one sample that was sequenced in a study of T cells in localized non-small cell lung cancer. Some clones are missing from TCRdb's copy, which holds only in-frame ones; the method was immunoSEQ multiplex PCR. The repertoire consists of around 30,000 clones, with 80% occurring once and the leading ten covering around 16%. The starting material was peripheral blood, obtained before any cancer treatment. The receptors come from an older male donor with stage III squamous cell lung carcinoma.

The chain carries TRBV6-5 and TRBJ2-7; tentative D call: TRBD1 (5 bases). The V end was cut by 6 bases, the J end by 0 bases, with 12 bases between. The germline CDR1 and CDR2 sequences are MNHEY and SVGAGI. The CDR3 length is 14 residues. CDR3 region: CASREQEFSYEQYF. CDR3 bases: TGTGCCAGCAGGGAACAGGAGTTCTCCTACGAGCAGTACTTC.

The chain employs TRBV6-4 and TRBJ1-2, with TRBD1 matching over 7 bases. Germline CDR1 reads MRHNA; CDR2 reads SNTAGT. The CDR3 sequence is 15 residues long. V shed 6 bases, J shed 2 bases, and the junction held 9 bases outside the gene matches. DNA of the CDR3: TGTGCCAGCAGCCCTACAGGGGATCCAAACTATGGCTACACCTTC. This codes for CASSPTGDPNYGYTF.

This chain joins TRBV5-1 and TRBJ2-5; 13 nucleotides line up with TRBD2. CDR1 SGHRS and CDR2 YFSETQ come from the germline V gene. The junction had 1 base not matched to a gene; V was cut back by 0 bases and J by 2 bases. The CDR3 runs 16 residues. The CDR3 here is CASSLGGLAGQETQYF. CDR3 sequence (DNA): TGCGCCAGCAGCTTGGGGGGACTAGCGGGGCAAGAGACCCAGTACTTC.

The CDR3 reads CASSLEPSSGKNIQYF. CDR3 DNA sequence: TGTGCCAGCAGCTTAGAACCTAGCTCGGGCAAAAACATTCAGTACTTC. This chain links TRBV7-2 with TRBJ2-4; D may be TRBD2 (5 bases). Germline CDR1 is SGHTA and CDR2 is FQGNSA. This CDR3 region has 16 residues. V gave up 1 base and J gave up 3 bases, with 13 bases separating them.

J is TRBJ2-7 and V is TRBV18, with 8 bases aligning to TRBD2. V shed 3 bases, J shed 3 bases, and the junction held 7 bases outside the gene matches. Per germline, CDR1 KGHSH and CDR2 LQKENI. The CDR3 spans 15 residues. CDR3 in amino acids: CASSPPGGDYYEQYF. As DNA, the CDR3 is TGTGCCAGCTCACCCCCCGGGGGGGACTACTACGAGCAGTACTTC.

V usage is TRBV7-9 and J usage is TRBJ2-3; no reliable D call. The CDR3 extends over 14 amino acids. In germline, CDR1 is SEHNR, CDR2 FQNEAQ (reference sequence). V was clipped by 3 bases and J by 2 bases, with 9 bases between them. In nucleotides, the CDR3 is TGTGCCAGCAGCTTGGGGTCCTTCACAGATACGCAGTATTTT. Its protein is CASSLGSFTDTQYF.

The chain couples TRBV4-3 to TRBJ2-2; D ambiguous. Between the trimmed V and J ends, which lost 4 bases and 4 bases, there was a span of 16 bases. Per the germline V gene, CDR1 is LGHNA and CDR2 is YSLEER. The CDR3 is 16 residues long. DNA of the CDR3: TGCGCCAGCAGCCCCAACCCTTCCTGGCGCACCGGGGAGCTGTTTTTT. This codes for CASSPNPSWRTGELFF.

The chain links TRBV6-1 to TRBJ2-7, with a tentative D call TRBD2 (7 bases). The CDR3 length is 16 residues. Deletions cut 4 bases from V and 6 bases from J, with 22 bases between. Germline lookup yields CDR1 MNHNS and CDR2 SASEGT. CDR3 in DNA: TGTGCCAGCAGTGCTGCGCGAGGGGGGGCCTTAGGCGAGCAGTACTTC. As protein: CASSAARGGALGEQYF.

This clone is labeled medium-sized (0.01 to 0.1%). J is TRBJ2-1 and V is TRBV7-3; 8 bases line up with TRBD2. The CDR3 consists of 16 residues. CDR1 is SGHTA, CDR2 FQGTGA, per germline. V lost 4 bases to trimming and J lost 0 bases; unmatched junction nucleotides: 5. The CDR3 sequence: CASSSIAGSSYNEQFF. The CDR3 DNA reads TGTGCCAGCAGCTCTATAGCGGGGAGCTCCTACAATGAGCAGTTCTTC.

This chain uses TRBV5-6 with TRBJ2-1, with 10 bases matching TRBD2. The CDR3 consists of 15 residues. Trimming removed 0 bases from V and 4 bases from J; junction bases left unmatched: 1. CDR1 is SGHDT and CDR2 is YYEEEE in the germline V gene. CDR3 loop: CASSLGTSGYNEQFF. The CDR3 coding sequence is TGTGCCAGCAGCTTGGGGACTAGCGGTTACAATGAGCAGTTCTTC. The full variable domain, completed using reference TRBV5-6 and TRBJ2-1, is DAGVTQSPTHLIKTRGQQVTLRCSPKSGHDTVSWYQQALGQGPQFIFQYYEEEERQRGNFPDRFSGHQFPNYSSELNVNALLLGDSALYLCASSLGTSGYNEQFFGPGTRLTVL.

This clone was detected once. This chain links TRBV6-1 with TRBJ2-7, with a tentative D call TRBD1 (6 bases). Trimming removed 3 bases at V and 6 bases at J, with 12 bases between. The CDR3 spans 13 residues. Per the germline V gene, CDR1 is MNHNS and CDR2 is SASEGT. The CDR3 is CASSDRQVGEQYF. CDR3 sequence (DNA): TGTGCCAGCAGTGACAGACAGGTCGGCGAGCAGTACTTC.

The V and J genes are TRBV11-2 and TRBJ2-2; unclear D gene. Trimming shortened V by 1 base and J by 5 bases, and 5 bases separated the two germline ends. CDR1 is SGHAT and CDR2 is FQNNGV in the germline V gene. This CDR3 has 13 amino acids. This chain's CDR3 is CASSLVGTGELFF. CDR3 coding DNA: TGTGCCAGCAGCTTAGTGGGGACCGGGGAGCTGTTTTTT.

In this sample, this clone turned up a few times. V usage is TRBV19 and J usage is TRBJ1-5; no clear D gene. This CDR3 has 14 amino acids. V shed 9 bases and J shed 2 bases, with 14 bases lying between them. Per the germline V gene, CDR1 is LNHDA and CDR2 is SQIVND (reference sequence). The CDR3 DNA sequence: TGTGCCAGCCAAAGGGCTAGCGGCAATCAGCCCCAGCATTTT. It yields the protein CASQRASGNQPQHF.

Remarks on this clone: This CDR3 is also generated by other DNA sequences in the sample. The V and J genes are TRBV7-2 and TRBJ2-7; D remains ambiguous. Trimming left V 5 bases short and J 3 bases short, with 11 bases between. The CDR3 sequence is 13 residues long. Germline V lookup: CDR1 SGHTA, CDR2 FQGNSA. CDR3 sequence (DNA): TGTGCCAGCAGCGCCGTGCGTGGCTACGAGCAGTACTTC. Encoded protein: CASSAVRGYEQYF.

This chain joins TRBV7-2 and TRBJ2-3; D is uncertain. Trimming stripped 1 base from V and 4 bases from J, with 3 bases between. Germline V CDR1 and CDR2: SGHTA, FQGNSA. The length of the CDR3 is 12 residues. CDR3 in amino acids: CASSLGADTQYF. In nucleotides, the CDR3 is TGTGCCAGCAGCTTAGGGGCAGATACGCAGTATTTT.

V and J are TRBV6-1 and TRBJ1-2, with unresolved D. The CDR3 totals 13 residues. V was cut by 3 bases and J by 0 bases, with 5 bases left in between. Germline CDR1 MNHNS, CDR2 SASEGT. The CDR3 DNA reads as TGTGCCAGCAGTGACCCAGCTAACTATGGCTACACCTTC. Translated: CASSDPANYGYTF.

The CDR3 DNA reads TGTGCCAGCACCTACGGGGGCCCCACAGATACGCAGTATTTT. Amino acid sequence: CASTYGGPTDTQYF. The chain is built from TRBV28 and TRBJ2-3, with D perhaps TRBD1 or TRBD2 (6 bases each). V lost 7 bases to trimming and J lost 2 bases, with 13 bases between them. Germline values: CDR1 MDHEN, CDR2 SYDVKM. This CDR3 spans 14 amino acids.

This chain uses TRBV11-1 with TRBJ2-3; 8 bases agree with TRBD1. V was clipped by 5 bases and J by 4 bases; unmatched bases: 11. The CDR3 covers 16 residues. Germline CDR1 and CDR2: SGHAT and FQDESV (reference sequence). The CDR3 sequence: CASSARRDRLADTQYF. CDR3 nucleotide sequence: TGTGCCAGCAGCGCAAGGAGGGACAGGCTGGCAGATACGCAGTATTTT.

The CDR3 reads CASSPSSGGTYEQYF. CDR3 bases: TGTGCCAGCAGCCCCTCCTCAGGGGGCACCTACGAGCAGTACTTC. This sequence joins TRBV11-2 and TRBJ2-7; the match to TRBD1 covers 8 bases. Germline CDR1 SGHAT, CDR2 FQNNGV. After removal of 5 bases from V and 2 bases from J, the junction contained 8 bases not matched to a gene. There are 15 residues in the CDR3. Combining the CDR3 with reference TRBV11-2 and TRBJ2-7 gives the whole variable domain EAGVAQSPRYKIIEKRQSVAFWCNPISGHATLYWYQQILGQGPKLLIQFQNNGVVDDSQLPKDRFSAERLKGVDSTLKIQPAKLEDSAVYLCASSPSSGGTYEQYFGPGTRLTVT.

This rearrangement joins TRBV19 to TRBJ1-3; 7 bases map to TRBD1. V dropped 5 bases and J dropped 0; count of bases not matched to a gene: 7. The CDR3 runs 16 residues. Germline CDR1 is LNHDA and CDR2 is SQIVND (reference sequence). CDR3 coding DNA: TGTGCCAGTAGTCCGCAGGACAGGTTCTCTGGAAACACCATATATTTT. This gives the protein CASSPQDRFSGNTIYF.

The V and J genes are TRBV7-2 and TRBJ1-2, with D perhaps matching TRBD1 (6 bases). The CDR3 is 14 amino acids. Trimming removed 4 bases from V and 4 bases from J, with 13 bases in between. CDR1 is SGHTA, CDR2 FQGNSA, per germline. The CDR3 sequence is CASSSDSETYGYTF. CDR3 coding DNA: TGTGCCAGCAGCTCGGACAGCGAAACCTATGGCTACACCTTC.

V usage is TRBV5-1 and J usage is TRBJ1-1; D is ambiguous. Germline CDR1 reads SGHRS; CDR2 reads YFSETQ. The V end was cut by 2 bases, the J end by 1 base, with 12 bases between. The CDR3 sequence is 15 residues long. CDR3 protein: CASSFLGQKNTEAFF. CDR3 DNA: TGCGCCAGCAGCTTTCTTGGGCAGAAGAACACTGAAGCTTTCTTT.

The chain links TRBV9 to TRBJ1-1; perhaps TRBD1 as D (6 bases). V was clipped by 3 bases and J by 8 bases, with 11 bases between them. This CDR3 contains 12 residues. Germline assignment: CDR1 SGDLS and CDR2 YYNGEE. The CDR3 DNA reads TGTGCCAGCAGCGCCCAGGGGTTCGAAGCTTTCTTT. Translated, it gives CASSAQGFEAFF.

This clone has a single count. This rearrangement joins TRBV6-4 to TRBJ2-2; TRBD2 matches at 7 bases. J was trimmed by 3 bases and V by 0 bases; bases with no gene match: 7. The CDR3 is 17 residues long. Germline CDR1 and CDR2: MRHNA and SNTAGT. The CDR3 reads CASSDSSGGGYTGELFF. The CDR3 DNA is TGTGCCAGCAGTGACTCGTCTGGCGGGGGATACACCGGGGAGCTGTTTTTT.

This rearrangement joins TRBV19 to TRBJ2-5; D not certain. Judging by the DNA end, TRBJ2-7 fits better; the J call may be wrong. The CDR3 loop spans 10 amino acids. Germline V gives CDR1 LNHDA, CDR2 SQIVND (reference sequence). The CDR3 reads CASGDYEQYF. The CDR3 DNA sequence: TGTGCCAGTGGGGACTACGAGCAGTACTTC.

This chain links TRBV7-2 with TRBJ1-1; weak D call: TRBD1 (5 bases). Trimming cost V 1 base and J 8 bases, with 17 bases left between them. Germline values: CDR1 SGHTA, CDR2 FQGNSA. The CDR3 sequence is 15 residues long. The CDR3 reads CASSLVWGGFREAFF. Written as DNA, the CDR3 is TGTGCCAGCAGCTTAGTTTGGGGGGGGTTTAGGGAAGCTTTCTTT.

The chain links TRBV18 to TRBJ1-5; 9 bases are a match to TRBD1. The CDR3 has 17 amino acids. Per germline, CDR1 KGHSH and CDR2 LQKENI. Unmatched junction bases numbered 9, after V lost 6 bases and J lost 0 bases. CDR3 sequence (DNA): TGTGCCAGCTCGTTGGGACAGGGTTACGGTAGCAATCAGCCCCAGCATTTT. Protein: CASSLGQGYGSNQPQHF.

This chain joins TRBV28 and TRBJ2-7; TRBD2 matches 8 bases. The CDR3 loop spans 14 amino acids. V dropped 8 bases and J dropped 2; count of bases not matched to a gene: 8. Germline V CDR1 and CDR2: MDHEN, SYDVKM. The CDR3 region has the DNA TGTGCCAGCGGGGGGACTAGGTCCCCCTACGAGCAGTACTTC. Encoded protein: CASGGTRSPYEQYF.

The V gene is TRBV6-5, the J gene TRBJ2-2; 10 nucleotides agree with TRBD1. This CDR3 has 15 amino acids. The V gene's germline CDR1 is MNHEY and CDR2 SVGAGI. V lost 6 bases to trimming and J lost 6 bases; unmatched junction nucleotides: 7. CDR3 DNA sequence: TGTGCCAGCAGATTTTTGGGACAGGGGTCCGGGGAGCTGTTTTTT. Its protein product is CASRFLGQGSGELFF.

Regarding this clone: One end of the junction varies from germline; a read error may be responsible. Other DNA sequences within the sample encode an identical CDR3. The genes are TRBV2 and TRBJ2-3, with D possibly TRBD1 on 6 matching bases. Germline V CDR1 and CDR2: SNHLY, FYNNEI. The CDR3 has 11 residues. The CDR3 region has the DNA TGTGCCAGTTCAAGGGACAATACGCAATATTTT. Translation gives CASSRDNTQYF.